These T cell receptor beta chains were read from a single sample in a study of graft-versus-host responses after intestinal transplantation. TCRdb keeps only in-frame clones here, not all; method: immunoSEQ multiplex PCR. There are about 98,000 clones in the sample; 86% occur only once, and roughly 1.4% lies in the top ten. The input for sequencing was PBMCs, taken 255 days after intestinal transplant. All receptors derive from a human patient who received an intestinal transplant, so some T cells may come from the graft donor. The CDR3 runs from the conserved cysteine through the conserved F or W. D genes are given only for firm matches. Clone sizes are given selectively: once, few, many, or a class where the clone is expanded.

j_gene,len,v_gene,d_gene,abundance,CDR3aa,CDR3nt
TRBJ1-5,14,TRBV7-8,.,.,CASSLYGEEQPQHF,TGTGCCAGCAGCTTGTATGGGGAGGAGCAGCCCCAGCATTTT
TRBJ1-1,13,TRBV19,.,few,CASSIGPNTEAFF,TGTGCCAGTAGTATAGGGCCGAACACTGAAGCTTTCTTT
TRBJ1-6,13,TRBV30,.,.,CARGAESNSPLHF,TGTGCCCGAGGGGCGGAATCTAATTCACCCCTCCACTTT
TRBJ2-1,16,TRBV4-2,TRBD1,.,CASSQDRQGSYNEQFF,TGTGCCAGCAGCCAAGATCGACAGGGATCCTACAATGAGCAGTTCTTC
TRBJ2-5,14,TRBV27,TRBD1,.,CASRLQGAMETQYF,TGTGCCAGCAGGCTACAGGGGGCGATGGAGACCCAGTACTTC
TRBJ2-4,14,TRBV2,TRBD1,.,CASSAQGAGNIQYF,TGTGCCAGCAGTGCACAGGGGGCGGGGAACATTCAGTACTTC
TRBJ2-2,16,TRBV5-1,TRBD1,.,CASIFFLQGDTGELFF,TGCGCCAGCATTTTCTTCCTCCAGGGGGACACCGGGGAGCTGTTTTTT
TRBJ2-1,15,TRBV7-2,TRBD2,.,CASSLLAGGPNEQFF,TGTGCCAGCAGCCTCTTAGCGGGGGGGCCCAATGAGCAGTTCTTC
TRBJ1-2,13,TRBV5-4,.,.,CASSLAGVYGYTF,TGTGCCAGCAGCTTGGCAGGGGTCTATGGCTACACCTTC
TRBJ2-7,16,TRBV11-1,.,.,CASSLGGTRKIYEQYF,TGTGCCAGCAGCTTAGGGGGGACAAGGAAGATCTACGAGCAGTACTTC
TRBJ1-5,13,TRBV6-5,.,few,CASRDSNNQPQHF,TGTGCCAGCAGGGACAGCAACAATCAGCCCCAGCATTTT
TRBJ1-2,11,TRBV28,.,.,CASRGDYGYTF,TGTGCCAGCAGGGGGGACTATGGCTACACCTTC
TRBJ1-2,15,TRBV7-2,TRBD1,.,CASSLALGTGYGYTF,TGTGCCAGCAGCTTAGCCCTCGGGACAGGTTATGGCTACACCTTC
TRBJ2-4,18,TRBV11-2,TRBD1,.,CASSLMATGGVSKNIQYF,TGTGCCAGCAGCCTAATGGCTACAGGGGGCGTTTCCAAAAACATTCAGTACTTC
TRBJ1-3,12,TRBV2,.,.,CARTGQGNTIYF,TGTGCCAGAACAGGGCAAGGAAACACCATATATTTT
TRBJ1-1,14,TRBV19,TRBD1,.,CASSIGTGGTEAFF,TGTGCCAGTAGTATAGGGACAGGGGGAACTGAAGCTTTCTTT
TRBJ2-1,14,TRBV5-1,.,.,CASSPFSSYNEQFF,TGCGCCAGCAGCCCCTTCAGCTCCTACAATGAGCAGTTCTTC
TRBJ2-3,16,TRBV4-2,.,few,CASSQDPGVVTDTQYF,TGTGCCAGCAGCCAAGATCCCGGGGTCGTCACAGATACGCAGTATTTT
TRBJ1-1,11,TRBV10-1,.,.,CASSDNTEAFF,TGCGCCAGCAGTGACAACACTGAAGCTTTCTTT
TRBJ1-2,14,TRBV5-1,.,.,CASSWGSGQDGYTF,TGCGCCAGCAGCTGGGGGTCGGGGCAAGATGGCTACACCTTC
TRBJ1-4,14,TRBV7-6,.,once,CASSSSPTGKKLFF,TGTGCCAGCAGCTCAAGCCCTACAGGGAAAAAACTGTTTTTT
TRBJ1-6,16,TRBV5-1,.,.,CASSFGPRDNNSPLHF,TGCGCCAGCAGCTTCGGACCTAGAGATAATAATTCACCCCTCCACTTT
TRBJ1-5,16,TRBV4-1,.,once,CASGHWPRTDNQPQHF,TGCGCCAGCGGACACTGGCCCCGGACAGACAATCAGCCCCAGCATTTT
TRBJ2-7,15,TRBV5-1,TRBD2,few,CASSLGLAGTYEQYF,TGCGCCAGCAGCTTGGGACTAGCGGGGACCTACGAGCAGTACTTC
TRBJ2-1,16,TRBV7-2,TRBD2,.,CASSGRLAGVKGEQFF,TGTGCCAGCAGCGGGCGACTAGCGGGAGTTAAGGGGGAGCAGTTCTTC
TRBJ2-2,15,TRBV29-1,.,.,CSVVGYQGGVGELFF,TGCAGCGTTGTGGGATATCAGGGGGGGGTCGGGGAGCTGTTTTTT
TRBJ2-5,16,TRBV7-6,.,.,CASSLGFTAFQETQYF,TGTGCCAGCAGCTTAGGGTTTACGGCGTTCCAAGAGACCCAGTACTTC
TRBJ2-2,16,TRBV4-2,.,.,CASSQFIRGGTGELFF,TGTGCCAGCAGCCAATTCATAAGGGGGGGCACCGGGGAGCTGTTTTTT
TRBJ1-5,13,TRBV6-5,TRBD1,.,CASSLDRGQPQHF,TGTGCCAGCAGTTTAGACAGGGGCCAGCCCCAGCATTTT
TRBJ2-5,16,TRBV6-5,.,.,CASSYLLGDGPETQYF,TGTGCCAGCAGTTACCTGCTCGGGGACGGTCCGGAGACCCAGTACTTC
TRBJ2-7,12,TRBV28,.,.,CATLTDSYEQYF,TGTGCCACCCTCACCGACTCCTACGAGCAGTACTTC
TRBJ1-3,15,TRBV28,TRBD1,once,CASIPAGGPGNTIYF,TGTGCCAGCATCCCGGCAGGGGGACCTGGAAACACCATATATTTT
TRBJ1-2,13,TRBV10-3,.,.,CAISESTGGGYTF,TGTGCCATCAGTGAGTCAACAGGCGGTGGCTACACCTTC
TRBJ2-5,17,TRBV19,.,.,CASSMRGVRTTQETQYF,TGTGCCAGTAGTATGAGGGGGGTGAGGACTACCCAAGAGACCCAGTACTTC
TRBJ2-7,14,TRBV6-1,.,.,CASNPDPGIDEQYF,TGTGCCAGCAACCCCGACCCCGGTATCGACGAGCAGTACTTC
TRBJ1-1,13,TRBV28,.,.,CASSSLENTEAFF,TGTGCCAGCAGTTCCTTGGAGAACACTGAAGCTTTCTTT
TRBJ1-1,13,TRBV18,.,.,CASSPRTDTEAFF,TGTGCCAGCTCACCAAGGACAGACACTGAAGCTTTCTTT
TRBJ1-1,17,TRBV27,TRBD1,once,CASSSNRGSYVNTEAFF,TGTGCCAGCAGTTCCAACAGGGGAAGTTACGTGAACACTGAAGCTTTCTTT
TRBJ1-2,14,TRBV15,.,.,CATSRYTTGYGYTF,TGTGCCACCAGCAGATATACGACGGGCTATGGCTACACCTTC
TRBJ2-5,14,TRBV6-1,.,.,CASSPLRGKETQYF,TGTGCCAGCAGTCCGCTTCGGGGGAAGGAGACCCAGTACTTC
TRBJ2-1,16,TRBV4-3,TRBD2,.,CASSREERGGYNEQFF,TGCGCCAGCAGCCGAGAGGAGCGGGGGGGCTACAATGAGCAGTTCTTC
TRBJ2-1,15,TRBV27,.,.,CASSLSRQVSNEQFF,TGTGCCAGCAGTTTATCGAGACAGGTCTCAAATGAGCAGTTCTTC
TRBJ2-5,16,TRBV5-1,TRBD2,.,CASSLVTPGGRETQYF,TGCGCCAGCAGCTTGGTGACGCCGGGCGGGAGAGAGACCCAGTACTTC
TRBJ2-2,20,TRBV28,TRBD1,.,CASSPSGTDIFFSNTGELFF,TGTGCCAGCAGTCCCTCCGGGACAGATATCTTCTTCTCGAACACCGGGGAGCTGTTTTTT
TRBJ2-2,14,TRBV6-1,.,few,CASSERSHSGELFF,TGTGCCAGCAGTGAAAGAAGCCACTCCGGGGAGCTGTTTTTT
TRBJ2-7,13,TRBV27,.,.,CASSLTASYEQYF,TGTGCCAGCAGTTTGACGGCCTCCTACGAGCAGTACTTC
TRBJ2-3,15,TRBV30,TRBD1,.,CAWSTQGASTDTQYF,TGTGCCTGGAGTACTCAGGGGGCGAGCACAGATACGCAGTATTTT
TRBJ2-3,13,TRBV6-1,.,.,CASRGVGTDTQYF,TGTGCCAGCCGGGGAGTTGGAACAGATACGCAGTATTTT
TRBJ1-5,15,TRBV15,TRBD1,.,CATSRDGTGNQPQHF,TGTGCCACCAGCAGAGATGGGACAGGCAATCAGCCCCAGCATTTT
TRBJ1-6,13,TRBV6-1,.,.,CASNPGYNSPLHF,TGTGCCAGCAATCCAGGGTATAATTCACCCCTCCACTTT